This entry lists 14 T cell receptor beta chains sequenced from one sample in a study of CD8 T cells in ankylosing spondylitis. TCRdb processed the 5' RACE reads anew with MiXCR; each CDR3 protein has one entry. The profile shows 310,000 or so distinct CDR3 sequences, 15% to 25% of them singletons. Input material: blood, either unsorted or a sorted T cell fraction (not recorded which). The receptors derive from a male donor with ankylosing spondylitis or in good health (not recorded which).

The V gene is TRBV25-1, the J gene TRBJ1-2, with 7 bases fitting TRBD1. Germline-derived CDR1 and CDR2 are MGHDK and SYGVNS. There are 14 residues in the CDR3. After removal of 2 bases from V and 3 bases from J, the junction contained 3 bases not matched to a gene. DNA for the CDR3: TGTGCCAGCAGTGAAACAGGGGATCACTATGGCTACACCTTC. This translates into CASSETGDHYGYTF.

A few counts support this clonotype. CDR3 sequence reads: CASSPKVGYEQYV. The CDR3 DNA is TGTGCCAGCAGTCCGAAAGTCGGGTACGAGCAGTACGTC. This sequence joins TRBV27 and TRBJ2-7; D call uncertain. The CDR3 loop spans 13 amino acids. The V and J ends lost 5 bases and 4 bases respectively, with 12 bases between them. CDR1 and CDR2 (germline): MNHEY, SMNVEV (reference sequence).

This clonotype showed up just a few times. In nucleotides, the CDR3 is TGCGCCAGCAGCCGATTTTACGGGGATACGCAGTATTTT. It translates to CASSRFYGDTQYF. The genes are TRBV5-1 and TRBJ2-3; D unresolved. Between the trimmed V and J ends, which lost 4 bases and 6 bases, there was a span of 12 bases. Germline CDR1 and CDR2: SGHRS and YFSETQ. The CDR3 is 13 amino acids.

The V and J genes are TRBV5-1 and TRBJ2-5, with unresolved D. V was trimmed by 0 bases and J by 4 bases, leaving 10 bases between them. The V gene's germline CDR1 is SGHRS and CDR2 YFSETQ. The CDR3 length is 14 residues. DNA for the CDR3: TGCGCCAGCAGCTTGGAAAAGGTTGGAGAGACCCAGTACTTC. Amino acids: CASSLEKVGETQYF.

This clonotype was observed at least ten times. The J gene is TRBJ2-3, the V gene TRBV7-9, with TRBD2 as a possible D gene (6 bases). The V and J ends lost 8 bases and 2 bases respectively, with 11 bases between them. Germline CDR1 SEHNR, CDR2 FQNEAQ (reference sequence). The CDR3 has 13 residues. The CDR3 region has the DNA TGTGCCAGCGAGCTAGCGAACACAGATACGCAGTATTTT. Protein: CASELANTDTQYF.

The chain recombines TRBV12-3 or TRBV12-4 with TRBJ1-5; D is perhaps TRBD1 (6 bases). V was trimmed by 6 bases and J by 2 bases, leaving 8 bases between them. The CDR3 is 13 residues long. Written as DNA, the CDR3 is TGTGCCAGCAGGGAGGGGGGCAATCAGCCCCAGCATTTT. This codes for CASREGGNQPQHF.

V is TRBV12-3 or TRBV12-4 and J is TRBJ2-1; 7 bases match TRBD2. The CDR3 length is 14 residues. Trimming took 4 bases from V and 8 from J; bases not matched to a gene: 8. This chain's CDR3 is CASSSGGPRDEQFF. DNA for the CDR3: TGTGCCAGCAGTTCGGGAGGTCCGCGGGATGAGCAGTTCTTC.

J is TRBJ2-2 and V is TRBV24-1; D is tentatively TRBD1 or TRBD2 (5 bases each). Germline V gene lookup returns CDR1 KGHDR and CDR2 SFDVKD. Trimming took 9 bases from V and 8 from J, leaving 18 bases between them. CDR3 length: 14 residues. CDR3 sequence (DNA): TGTGCCACCGGGACCACCCTTGGGGTAGGGGAGCTGTTTTTT. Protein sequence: CATGTTLGVGELFF.

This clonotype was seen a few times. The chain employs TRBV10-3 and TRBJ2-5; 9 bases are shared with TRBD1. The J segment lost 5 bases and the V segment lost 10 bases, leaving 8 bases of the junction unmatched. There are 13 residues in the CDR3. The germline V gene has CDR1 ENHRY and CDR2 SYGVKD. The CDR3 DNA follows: TGTGCCACCGGACAGGGGAGTACTGAGACCCAGTACTTC. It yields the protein CATGQGSTETQYF.

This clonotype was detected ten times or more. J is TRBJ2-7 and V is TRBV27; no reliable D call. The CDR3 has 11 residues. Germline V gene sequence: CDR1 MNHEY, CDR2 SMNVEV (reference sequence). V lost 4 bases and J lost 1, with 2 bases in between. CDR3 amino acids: CASSSSYEQYV. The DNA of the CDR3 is TGTGCCAGCAGTTCATCCTACGAGCAGTACGTC.

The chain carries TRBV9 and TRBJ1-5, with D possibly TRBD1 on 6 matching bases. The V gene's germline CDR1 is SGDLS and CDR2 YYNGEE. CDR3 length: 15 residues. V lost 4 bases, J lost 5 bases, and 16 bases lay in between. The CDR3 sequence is CASSPTGFFDQPQHF. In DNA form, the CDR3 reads TGTGCCAGCAGCCCTACAGGGTTCTTTGATCAGCCCCAGCATTTT.

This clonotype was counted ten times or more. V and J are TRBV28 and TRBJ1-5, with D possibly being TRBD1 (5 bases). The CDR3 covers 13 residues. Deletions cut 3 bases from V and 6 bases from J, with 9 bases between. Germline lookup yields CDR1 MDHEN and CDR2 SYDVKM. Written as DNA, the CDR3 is TGTGCCAGCAGTTTGGGAGGGGTTCAGCCCCAGCATTTT. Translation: CASSLGGVQPQHF. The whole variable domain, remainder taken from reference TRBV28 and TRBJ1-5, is DVKVTQSSRYLVKRTGEKVFLECVQDMDHENMFWYRQDPGLGLRLIYFSYDVKMKEKGDIPEGYSVSREKKERFSLILESASTNQTSMYLCASSLGGVQPQHFGDGTRLSIL.

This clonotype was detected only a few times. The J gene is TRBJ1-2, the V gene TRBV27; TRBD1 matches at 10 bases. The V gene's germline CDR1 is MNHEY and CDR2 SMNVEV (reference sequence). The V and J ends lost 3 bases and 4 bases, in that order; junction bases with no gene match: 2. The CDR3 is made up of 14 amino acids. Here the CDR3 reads CASSLGQGTYGYTF. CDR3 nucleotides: TGTGCCAGCAGTTTGGGACAGGGGACCTATGGCTACACCTTC.

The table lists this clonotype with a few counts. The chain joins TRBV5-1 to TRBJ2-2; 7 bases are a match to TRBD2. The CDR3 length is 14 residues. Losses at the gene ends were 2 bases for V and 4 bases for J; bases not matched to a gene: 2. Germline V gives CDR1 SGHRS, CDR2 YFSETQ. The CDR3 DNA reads TGCGCCAGCAGCTTCCAGCGGGGCACCGGGGAGCTGTTTTTT. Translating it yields CASSFQRGTGELFF.